The 6 T cell receptor beta chains below come from one sample, sequenced in a study of T cells in women clearing cervical HPV infection. The method was immunoSEQ multiplex PCR; TCRdb's version includes in-frame clones alone and lacks a portion of them. The data show under 30,000 clones, and the top ten clones hold 7.5% to 9.5%. Specimen: blood buffy coat. These receptors were collected from a woman between 18 and 70 years old with a cervical HPV16 infection that either progressed to CIN3+ or cleared (not recorded which).

The CDR3 region is CASSFPGSTDTQYF. The covered CDR3 bases are TGTGCCAGCAGCTTCCCAGGGTCGACAGATACG. The chain couples TRBV5-4 to TRBJ2-3; a weak D match, TRBD1 (5 bases). The read falls 3 residues short of the CDR3 end, and the missing part is taken from the germline J gene. Looked up from germline, CDR1 is SGHNT and CDR2 is YYREEE (reference sequence). V was pared by 2 bases and J by 3 bases, with 10 bases between. This CDR3 has 14 amino acids.

For this clone: The read falls 3 residues short of the CDR3 end, and the missing part is taken from the germline J gene. J is TRBJ1-2 and V is TRBV5-6; 8 bases fit TRBD1. Germline V gene lookup returns CDR1 SGHDT and CDR2 YYEEEE. This CDR3 region has 14 residues. The V segment lost 1 base and the J segment 5 bases; nucleotides outside the gene matches: 4. This chain's CDR3 is CASSLPGQAYGYTF. CDR3 DNA, as far as it was read: TGTGCCAGCAGCTTGCCGGGACAGGCATATGGC.

To note about this clone: The sequenced fragment ends 3 residues before the CDR3 boundary, so the rest is inferred from the germline J gene. The chain is built from TRBV12-3 or TRBV12-4 and TRBJ2-5; 8 bases agree with TRBD2. The CDR3 loop spans 16 amino acids. The J segment lost 5 bases and the V segment lost 4 bases, leaving 12 bases of the junction unmatched. The DNA read from the CDR3 is TGTGCCAGCAGTTCCCTCTTGGCGGGAGGAAGGGAGACC. It is translated as CASSSLLAGGRET. Given in full, the CDR3 is CASSSLLAGGRETQYF.

About this clone itself: The missing CDR3 end, 3 residues past where the read stops, is filled in from the germline J gene. This sequence joins TRBV10-3 and TRBJ2-3, with D possibly TRBD2 on 5 matching bases. Germline lookup yields CDR1 ENHRY and CDR2 SYGVKD. V was shortened by 0 bases and J by 2 bases, with 12 bases between the two germline ends. This CDR3 region has 16 residues. Partial CDR3 DNA: TGTGCCATCAGTGAGTCGCGGGTCCTGTCCACAGATACG. It specifies CAISESRVLSTDT. The entire CDR3 protein is CAISESRVLSTDTQYF.

A remark on this clone: The read ends 3 residues early relative to the CDR3; the germline J gene fills the gap. The V gene is TRBV2, the J gene TRBJ1-4; maybe TRBD1 (5 bases). Trimming left V 4 bases short and J 9 bases short, with 12 bases between. The germline V gene has CDR1 SNHLY and CDR2 FYNNEI. The CDR3 length is 13 residues. This CDR3 is CASSGGEGQKLFF. The CDR3 DNA, read in part, is TGTGCCAGCAGTGGAGGGGAAGGGCAAAAA.

Notes on this clone: The DNA ends 3 residues before the CDR3 does, and the rest of the CDR3 is filled in from the germline J gene. This chain links TRBV7-9 with TRBJ1-6; 8 bases are a match to TRBD1. V dropped 11 bases and J dropped 7; count of bases not matched to a gene: 4. Germline V gene sequence: CDR1 SEHNR, CDR2 FQNEAQ (reference sequence). This CDR3 is 12 amino acids long. CDR3 bases read: TGTGCCGGCCGACAGGGGAATTCACCC. Its protein is CAGRQGNSP. The full CDR3 is CAGRQGNSPLHF.